These 21 T cell receptor beta chains came from one sample sequenced in a study of molecular identifiers for immune sequencing clone quantification. TCRdb recomputed calls from the PCR reads with MiXCR, one row per CDR3 protein. The table shows 550,000 to 750,000 distinct CDR3 sequences, with approximately 20% occurring only once. Sequenced sample: naive CD8+ T cells from blood, with Jurkat cell RNA spiked in. Subset indicated: FACS-sorted CD8+CD4-CCR7+CD45RA+ naive T cells. The receptor set was obtained from a human donor in good health. Some libraries in this study had Jurkat cell RNA spiked in.

This clonotype was seen many times. V usage is TRBV4-1 and J usage is TRBJ1-4; the match to TRBD1 covers 7 bases. The CDR3 has 15 residues. The V gene end was trimmed by 1 base and the J gene end by 4 bases; junction bases not matched to a gene: 3. CDR1 is MGHRA, CDR2 YSYEKL, per germline. Here the CDR3 DNA reads TGCGCCAGCAGCCAAGTATCAGGGGGTAATGAAAAACTGTTTTTT. Protein sequence: CASSQVSGGNEKLFF.

The chain carries TRBV30 and TRBJ2-2; D may be TRBD2 (6 bases). Trimming took 1 base from V and 8 from J, leaving 14 bases between them. Germline CDR1 and CDR2: GTSNPN and SVGIG (reference sequence). This CDR3 comprises 14 residues. CDR3 amino acids: CAWSGVGGPGELFF. The CDR3 DNA reads as TGTGCCTGGAGTGGTGTGGGAGGCCCTGGGGAGCTGTTTTTT.

Turning to this clonotype: This may be a read error, as it is one base from a much larger clone. The rearrangement joins TRBV5-1 to TRBJ2-2, with D tentatively TRBD2 (5 bases). CDR3 size: 16 residues. The V gene's germline CDR1 is SGHRS and CDR2 YFSETQ. Trimming cost V 0 bases and J 2 bases, with 11 bases left between them. CDR3 residues: CASSLVEGGNTGELFF. In nucleotides, the CDR3 is TGCGCCAGCAGCTTGGTCGAGGGCGGAAACACCGGGGAGCTGTTTTTT.

Comments on this clonotype: One end of the junction does not line up with germline, which may come from a read error. The chain uses TRBV27 and TRBJ2-5, with TRBD1 matching over 9 bases. The length of the CDR3 is 15 residues. From germline, CDR1 is MNHEY and CDR2 SMNVEV (reference sequence). CDR3 protein: CANSPDRGTFETQYF. The CDR3 coding sequence is TGTGCCAACAGTCCGGACAGGGGTACTTTTGAGACCCAGTACTTC.

Turning to this clonotype: This may come from a read error, since a much larger clone is one base off. This rearrangement joins TRBV9 to TRBJ2-2, with D hard to call. The CDR3 is made up of 13 amino acids. Germline V CDR1 and CDR2: SGDLS, YYNGEE. V lost 3 bases and J 4 bases, leaving 7 bases between the germline ends. The CDR3 is CASSAVTTGELFF. The CDR3 DNA follows: TGTGCCAGCAGCGCAGTTACCACCGGGGAGCTGTTTTTT.

This clonotype has a count of ten or more. The rearrangement links TRBV27 to TRBJ2-7; 9 bases are shared with TRBD1. Germline CDR1 is MNHEY and CDR2 is SMNVEV (reference sequence). V lost 5 bases and J lost 2; bases outside the gene matches: 10. The CDR3 is 16 residues long. Here the CDR3 DNA reads TGTGCCAGCAGTCACGACAGGGGGAAAGCAGCCTACGAGCAGTACTTC. Residues: CASSHDRGKAAYEQYF.

This chain connects TRBV4-1 to TRBJ1-1, with no clear D. Per the germline V gene, CDR1 is MGHRA and CDR2 is YSYEKL. The CDR3 spans 17 residues. Trimming left V 0 bases short and J 3 bases short, with 17 bases between. The CDR3 bases are TGCGCCAGCAGCCAAGATCCGGTAGGGCCTGGGGACACTGAAGCTTTCTTT. Translated: CASSQDPVGPGDTEAFF.

This clonotype occurred many times. V is TRBV7-6 and J is TRBJ2-7, with 9 bases fitting TRBD1. CDR3 size: 16 residues. Germline assignment: CDR1 SGHVS and CDR2 FNYEAQ. V trimming: 2 bases; J trimming: 3 bases; junction bases outside the gene matches: 8. The CDR3, as DNA: TGTGCCAGCAGCTTAACAGGGGGCGGTGGCGGCTACGAGCAGTACTTC. This codes for CASSLTGGGGGYEQYF.

This chain links TRBV28 with TRBJ2-5, with a tentative D call TRBD1 (8 bases). This CDR3 spans 15 amino acids. CDR1 is MDHEN and CDR2 is SYDVKM in the germline V gene. With 7 bases removed from V and 4 bases from J, the gap between germline ends came to 19 bases. CDR3: CASTEGQGGAETQYF. The CDR3 DNA is TGTGCCAGCACCGAAGGACAGGGAGGGGCAGAGACCCAGTACTTC.

This clonotype was counted many times. The chain joins TRBV4-3 to TRBJ2-5; no clear D. Germline V gene lookup returns CDR1 LGHNA and CDR2 YSLEER. V dropped 3 bases and J dropped 5 bases, with 16 bases sitting between them. The CDR3 loop spans 15 amino acids. The CDR3 sequence is CASSQNTDLRETQYF. DNA for the CDR3: TGCGCCAGCAGCCAGAACACGGATTTGAGGGAGACCCAGTACTTC.

The chain links TRBV2 to TRBJ2-5; TRBD2 matches 11 bases. V shed 2 bases, J shed 5 bases, and the junction held 4 bases outside the gene matches. CDR1 and CDR2 from the germline V gene are SNHLY and FYNNEI. This CDR3 contains 15 residues. The CDR3 DNA reads as TGTGCCAGCAGTGAAATGACTAGCGGGGTGGAGACCCAGTACTTC. Translation: CASSEMTSGVETQYF.

This clonotype showed up many times. The chain is built from TRBV27 and TRBJ2-7; D may be TRBD2 (6 bases). The V end was cut by 4 bases, the J end by 3 bases, with 10 bases between. CDR3 length: 13 amino acids. The germline V gene encodes CDR1 MNHEY and CDR2 SMNVEV (reference sequence). The chain's CDR3 is CASSSLDYYEQYF. The CDR3 coding sequence is TGTGCCAGCAGTTCCCTGGACTACTACGAGCAGTACTTC.

This clonotype was detected ten times or more. V gene TRBV25-1 combines with J gene TRBJ2-1; no clear D. Germline CDR1 and CDR2: MGHDK and SYGVNS. The V and J ends lost 6 bases and 6 bases respectively, with 9 bases between them. The CDR3 length is 12 residues. The CDR3 nucleotides read TGTGCCAGCAGCCTAACCCTCAATGAGCAGTTCTTC. Translation: CASSLTLNEQFF.

There are a few counts of this clonotype. The rearrangement links TRBV9 to TRBJ1-3, with D possibly being TRBD1 (5 bases). V was shortened by 0 bases and J by 4 bases, with 11 bases between the two germline ends. This CDR3 is 15 amino acids long. CDR1 and CDR2 from the germline V gene are SGDLS and YYNGEE. CDR3 DNA sequence: TGTGCCAGCAGCGTAGAAGCAGGGATGGGAAACACCATATATTTT. Translating it yields CASSVEAGMGNTIYF.

The sample holds a few counts of this clonotype. V gene TRBV7-6 combines with J gene TRBJ2-3, with 7 bases aligning to TRBD1. The CDR3 length is 18 residues. V lost 4 bases, J lost 5 bases, and 18 bases stayed unmatched. Germline-derived CDR1 and CDR2 are SGHVS and FNYEAQ. Written as DNA, the CDR3 is TGTGCCAGCAGCTACAATGTCCCAGGTGGGCAGGGGGAAGATACGCAGTATTTT. This gives the protein CASSYNVPGGQGEDTQYF.

The sample holds a few counts of this clonotype. The genes are TRBV7-2 and TRBJ2-1; 7 nucleotides align to TRBD1. This CDR3 comprises 15 residues. Germline CDR1 SGHTA, CDR2 FQGNSA. Trimming removed 2 bases from V and 5 bases from J; junction bases left unmatched: 6. CDR3 nucleotides: TGTGCCAGCAGCTTATTTGGACAGGTAAACAATGAGCAGTTCTTC. Protein sequence: CASSLFGQVNNEQFF.

The rearrangement joins TRBV27 to TRBJ2-7; D may be TRBD1 or TRBD2 (5 bases each). Trimming removed 1 base at V and 6 bases at J, with 19 bases between. CDR1 and CDR2 (germline): MNHEY, SMNVEV (reference sequence). This CDR3 is built from 16 residues. Here the CDR3 DNA reads TGTGCCAGCAGTTTATTGGGGGTCGTAGGGGCTAGCGAGCAGTACTTC. This gives the protein CASSLLGVVGASEQYF.

This clonotype showed up many times. The CDR3, as DNA: TGCGCCAGCAGCCAAACCTCAGGGACCCGAGAGACCCAGTACTTC. Its translation is CASSQTSGTRETQYF. The chain employs TRBV4-1 and TRBJ2-5, with D perhaps assigned TRBD1 or TRBD2 (5 bases each). V was clipped by 2 bases and J by 4 bases, with 14 bases between them. The CDR3 has 15 amino acids. Germline values: CDR1 MGHRA, CDR2 YSYEKL.

This clonotype was seen many times. The rearrangement links TRBV30 to TRBJ2-7, with D uncertain. The CDR3 is 14 residues long. The V gene's germline CDR1 is GTSNPN and CDR2 SVGIG (reference sequence). The germline V and J ends were trimmed by 0 bases and 2 bases, with 11 bases remaining between them. CDR3 nucleotides: TGTGCCTGGAGTGTGACGGGTAACACCTACGAGCAGTACTTC. Translating it yields CAWSVTGNTYEQYF. Looking up the rest from reference TRBV30 and TRBJ2-7 gives the full variable domain: SQTIHQWPATLVQPVGSPLSLECTVEGTSNPNLYWYRQAAGRGLQLLFYSVGIGQISSEVPQNLSASRPQDRQFILSSKKLLLSDSGFYLCAWSVTGNTYEQYFGPGTRLTVT.

Regarding this clonotype: This may be a read error: a much more frequent sequence differs by one nucleotide. V usage is TRBV6-6 and J usage is TRBJ1-6; D is unresolved. This CDR3 comprises 14 residues. Germline CDR1 MNHNY, CDR2 SVGAGI (reference sequence). Trimming removed 6 bases from V and 6 bases from J, with 12 bases in between. DNA of the CDR3: TGTGCCAGCAGGTGGCCAGCTACTAATTCACCCCTCCACTTT. Protein: CASRWPATNSPLHF.

This clonotype was counted a few times. The gene calls are TRBV27 and TRBJ2-7; 7 bases align to TRBD1. This CDR3 has 15 amino acids. The V and J ends lost 5 bases and 2 bases, in that order; junction bases with no gene match: 9. CDR1 and CDR2 (germline): MNHEY, SMNVEV (reference sequence). CDR3 coding DNA: TGTGCCAGCAGTCTGACAGGGTCTGCTACCTACGAGCAGTACTTC. Translated: CASSLTGSATYEQYF.